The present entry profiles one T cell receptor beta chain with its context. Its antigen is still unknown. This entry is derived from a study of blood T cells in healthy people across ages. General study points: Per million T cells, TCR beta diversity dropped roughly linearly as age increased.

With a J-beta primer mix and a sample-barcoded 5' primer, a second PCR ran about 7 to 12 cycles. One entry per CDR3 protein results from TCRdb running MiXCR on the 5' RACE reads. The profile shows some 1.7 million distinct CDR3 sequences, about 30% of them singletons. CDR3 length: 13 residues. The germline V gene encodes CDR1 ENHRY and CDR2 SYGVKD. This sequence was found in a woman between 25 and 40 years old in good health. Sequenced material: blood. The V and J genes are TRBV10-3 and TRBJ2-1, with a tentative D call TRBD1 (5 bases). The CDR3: CAVQGTPYNEQFF. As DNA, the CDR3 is TGTGCAGTCCAGGGTACCCCCTACAATGAGCAGTTCTTC.